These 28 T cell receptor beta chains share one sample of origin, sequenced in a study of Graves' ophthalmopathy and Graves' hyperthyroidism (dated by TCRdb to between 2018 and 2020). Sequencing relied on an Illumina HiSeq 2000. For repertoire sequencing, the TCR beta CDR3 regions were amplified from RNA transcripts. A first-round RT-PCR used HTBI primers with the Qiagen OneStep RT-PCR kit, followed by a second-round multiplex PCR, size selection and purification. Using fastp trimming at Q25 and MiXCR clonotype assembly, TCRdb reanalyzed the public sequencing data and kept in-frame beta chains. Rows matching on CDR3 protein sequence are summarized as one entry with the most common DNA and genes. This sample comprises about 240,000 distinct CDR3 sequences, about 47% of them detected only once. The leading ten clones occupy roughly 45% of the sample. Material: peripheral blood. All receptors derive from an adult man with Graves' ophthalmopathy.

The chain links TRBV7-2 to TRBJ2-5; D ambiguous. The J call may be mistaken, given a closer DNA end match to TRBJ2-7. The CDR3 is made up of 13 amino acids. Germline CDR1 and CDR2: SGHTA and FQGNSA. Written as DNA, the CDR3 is TGTGCCAGCAGCCCACCATGGAAAAACGAGCAGTACTTC. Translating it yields CASSPPWKNEQYF.

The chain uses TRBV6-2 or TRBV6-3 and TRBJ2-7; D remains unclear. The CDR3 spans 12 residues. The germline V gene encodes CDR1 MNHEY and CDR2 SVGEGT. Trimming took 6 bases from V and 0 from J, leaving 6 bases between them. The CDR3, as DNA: TGTGCCAGCAGATTAACCTCCTACGAGCAGTACTTC. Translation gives CASRLTSYEQYF.

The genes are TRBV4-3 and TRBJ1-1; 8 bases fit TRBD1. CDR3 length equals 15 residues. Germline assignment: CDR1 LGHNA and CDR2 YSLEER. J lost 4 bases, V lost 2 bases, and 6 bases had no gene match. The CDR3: CASSQPGGLGTEAFF. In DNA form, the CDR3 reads TGCGCCAGCAGCCAACCAGGGGGCCTGGGCACTGAAGCTTTCTTT.

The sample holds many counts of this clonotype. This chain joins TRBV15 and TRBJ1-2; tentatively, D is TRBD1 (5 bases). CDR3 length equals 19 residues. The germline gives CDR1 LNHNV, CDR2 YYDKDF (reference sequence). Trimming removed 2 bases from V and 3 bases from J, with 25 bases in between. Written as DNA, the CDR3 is TGTGCCACCAGCAGATTCACAGGTAGACAGACTATGAGGGACTATGGCTACACCTTC. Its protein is CATSRFTGRQTMRDYGYTF.

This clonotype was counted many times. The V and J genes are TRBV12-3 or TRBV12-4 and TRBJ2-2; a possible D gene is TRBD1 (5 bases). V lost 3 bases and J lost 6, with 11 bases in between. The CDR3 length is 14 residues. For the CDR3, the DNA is TGTGCCAGCAGTTTGCGCAGGGCGGCCGGGGAGCTGTTTTTT. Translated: CASSLRRAAGELFF.

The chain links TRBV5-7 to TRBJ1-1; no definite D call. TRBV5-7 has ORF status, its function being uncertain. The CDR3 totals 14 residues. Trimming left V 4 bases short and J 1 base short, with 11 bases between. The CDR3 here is CASSPEPRNTEAFF. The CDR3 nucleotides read TGTGCCAGCAGCCCGGAACCGAGGAACACTGAAGCTTTCTTT.

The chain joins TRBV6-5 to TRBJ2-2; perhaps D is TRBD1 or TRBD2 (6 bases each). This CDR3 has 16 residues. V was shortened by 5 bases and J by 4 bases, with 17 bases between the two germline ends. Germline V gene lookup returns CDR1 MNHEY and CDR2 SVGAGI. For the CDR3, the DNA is TGTGCCAGCAGTGAGTGGAGGGGGGCTAGCACCGGGGAGCTGTTTTTT. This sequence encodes CASSEWRGASTGELFF.

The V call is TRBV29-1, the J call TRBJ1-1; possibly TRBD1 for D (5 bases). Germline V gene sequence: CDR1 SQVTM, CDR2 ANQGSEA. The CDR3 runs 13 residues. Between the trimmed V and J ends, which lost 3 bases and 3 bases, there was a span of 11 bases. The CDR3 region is CSVDLRGYTEAFF. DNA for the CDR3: TGCAGCGTTGACCTTAGGGGATACACTGAAGCTTTCTTT.

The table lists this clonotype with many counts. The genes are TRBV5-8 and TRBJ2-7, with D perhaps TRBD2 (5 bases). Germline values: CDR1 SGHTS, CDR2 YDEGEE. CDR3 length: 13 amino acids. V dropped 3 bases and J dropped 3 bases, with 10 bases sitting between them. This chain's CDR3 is CASSSFGDYEQYF. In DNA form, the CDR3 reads TGTGCCAGCAGCTCCTTCGGGGACTACGAGCAGTACTTC.

CDR3: CASSRQPTNYGYTF. The CDR3 DNA reads TGCGCCAGCAGCAGACAGCCTACTAACTATGGCTACACCTTC. The chain joins TRBV5-1 to TRBJ1-2, with D possibly being TRBD1 (5 bases). V was trimmed by 4 bases and J by 0 bases, leaving 10 bases between them. The CDR3 spans 14 residues. The germline gives CDR1 SGHRS, CDR2 YFSETQ.

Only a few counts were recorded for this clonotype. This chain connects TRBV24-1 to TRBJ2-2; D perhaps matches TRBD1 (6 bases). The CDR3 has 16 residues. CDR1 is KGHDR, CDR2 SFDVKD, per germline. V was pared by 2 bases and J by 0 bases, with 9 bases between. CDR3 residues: CATSDSTGANTGELFF. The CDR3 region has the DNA TGTGCCACCAGTGATTCGACAGGTGCGAACACCGGGGAGCTGTTTTTT.

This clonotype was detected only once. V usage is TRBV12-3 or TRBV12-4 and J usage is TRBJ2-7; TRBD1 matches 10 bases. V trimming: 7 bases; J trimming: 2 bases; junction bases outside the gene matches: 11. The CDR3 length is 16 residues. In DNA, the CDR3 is TGTGCCAGCAAATTAAAAGGCGGGACAGGGGCCTACGAGCAGTACTTC. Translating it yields CASKLKGGTGAYEQYF.

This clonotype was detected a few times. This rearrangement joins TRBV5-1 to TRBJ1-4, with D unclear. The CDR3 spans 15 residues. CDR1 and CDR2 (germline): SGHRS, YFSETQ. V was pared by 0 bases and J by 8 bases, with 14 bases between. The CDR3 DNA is TGCGCCAGCAGCTTGGTTTATGCGGGAGGCGAAAAACTGTTTTTT. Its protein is CASSLVYAGGEKLFF.

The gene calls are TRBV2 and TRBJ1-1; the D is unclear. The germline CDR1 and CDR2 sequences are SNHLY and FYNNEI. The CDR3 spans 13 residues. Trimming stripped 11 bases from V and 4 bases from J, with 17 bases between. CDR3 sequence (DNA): TGTGCCGGGATTACGGGGTTGAGCACTGAAGCTTTCTTT. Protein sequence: CAGITGLSTEAFF.

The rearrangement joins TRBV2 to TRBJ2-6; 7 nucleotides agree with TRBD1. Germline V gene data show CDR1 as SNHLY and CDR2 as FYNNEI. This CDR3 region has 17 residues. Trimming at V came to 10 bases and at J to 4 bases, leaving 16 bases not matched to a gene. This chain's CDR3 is CANTNHRGGLGANVLTF. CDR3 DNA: TGTGCCAACACAAACCACAGGGGCGGGTTGGGGGCCAACGTCCTGACTTTC.

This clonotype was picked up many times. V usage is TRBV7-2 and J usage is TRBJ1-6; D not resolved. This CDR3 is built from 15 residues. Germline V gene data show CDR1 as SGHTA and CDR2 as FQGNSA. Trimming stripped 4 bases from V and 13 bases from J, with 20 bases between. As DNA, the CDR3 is TGTGCCAGCAGCTCTCCCCTGAGTGGAGGGAGGCCCCTCCACTTT. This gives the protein CASSSPLSGGRPLHF.

The CDR3 sequence: CASRVTPSNTGELFF. The CDR3 bases are TGTGCCAGCAGAGTGACACCATCGAACACCGGGGAGCTGTTTTTT. The rearrangement uses TRBV2 and TRBJ2-2; D is ambiguous. V lost 6 bases to trimming and J lost 0 bases, with 11 bases between them. Per germline, CDR1 SNHLY and CDR2 FYNNEI. This CDR3 is 15 amino acids long.

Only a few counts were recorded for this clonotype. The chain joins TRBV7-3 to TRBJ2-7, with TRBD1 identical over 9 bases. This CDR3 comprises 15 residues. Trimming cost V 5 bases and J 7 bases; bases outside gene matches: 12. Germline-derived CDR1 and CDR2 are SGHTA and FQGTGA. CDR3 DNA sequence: TGTGCCAGCAGCCGATCCGGGACAGGGCCTCAGGAGCAGTACTTC. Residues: CASSRSGTGPQEQYF.

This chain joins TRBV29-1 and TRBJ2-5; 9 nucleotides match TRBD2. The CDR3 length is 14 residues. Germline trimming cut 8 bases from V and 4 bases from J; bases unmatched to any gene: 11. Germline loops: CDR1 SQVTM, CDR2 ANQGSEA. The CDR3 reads CSSTLAGVRETQYF. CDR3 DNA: TGCAGCAGTACCTTAGCGGGAGTGCGAGAGACCCAGTACTTC. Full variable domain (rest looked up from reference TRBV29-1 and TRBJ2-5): SAVISQKPSRDICQRGTSLTIQCQVDSQVTMMFWYRQQPGQSLTLIATANQGSEATYESGFVIDKFPISRPNLTFSTLTVSNMSPEDSSIYLCSSTLAGVRETQYFGPGTRLLVL.

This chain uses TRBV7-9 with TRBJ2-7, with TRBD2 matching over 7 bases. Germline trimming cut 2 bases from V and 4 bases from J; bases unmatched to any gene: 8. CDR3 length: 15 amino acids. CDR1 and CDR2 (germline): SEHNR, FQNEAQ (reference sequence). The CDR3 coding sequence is TGTGCCAGCAGCTTATTTAAGCGGGGACTATACGAGCAGTACTTC. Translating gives CASSLFKRGLYEQYF. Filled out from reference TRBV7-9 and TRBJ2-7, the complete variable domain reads DTGVSQNPRHKITKRGQNVTFRCDPISEHNRLYWYRQTLGQGPEFLTYFQNEAQLEKSRLLSDRFSAERPKGSFSTLEIQRTEQGDSAMYLCASSLFKRGLYEQYFGPGTRLTVT.

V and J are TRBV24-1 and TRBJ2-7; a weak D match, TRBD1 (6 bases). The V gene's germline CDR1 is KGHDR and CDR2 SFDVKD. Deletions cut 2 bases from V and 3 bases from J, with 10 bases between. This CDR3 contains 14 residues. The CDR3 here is CATSDSRQDYEQYF. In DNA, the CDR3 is TGTGCCACCAGTGATTCCAGACAGGACTACGAGCAGTACTTC.

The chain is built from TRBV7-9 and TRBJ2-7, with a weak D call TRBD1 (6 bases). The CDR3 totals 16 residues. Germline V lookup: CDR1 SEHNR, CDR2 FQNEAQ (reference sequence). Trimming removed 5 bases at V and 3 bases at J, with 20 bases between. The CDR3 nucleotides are TGTGCCAGCAGCCAAGAACAGGGCACGGGATTCTACGAGCAGTACTTC. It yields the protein CASSQEQGTGFYEQYF. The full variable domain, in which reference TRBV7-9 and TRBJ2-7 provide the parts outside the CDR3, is DTGVSQNPRHKITKRGQNVTFRCDPISEHNRLYWYRQTLGQGPEFLTYFQNEAQLEKSRLLSDRFSAERPKGSFSTLEIQRTEQGDSAMYLCASSQEQGTGFYEQYFGPGTRLTVT.

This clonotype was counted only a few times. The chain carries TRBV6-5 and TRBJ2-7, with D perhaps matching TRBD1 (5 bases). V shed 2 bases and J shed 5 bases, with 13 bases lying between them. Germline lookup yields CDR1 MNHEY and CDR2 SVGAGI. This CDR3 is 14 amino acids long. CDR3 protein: CASSYAGINDEQYF. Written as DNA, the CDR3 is TGTGCCAGCAGTTACGCAGGGATTAATGACGAGCAGTACTTC.

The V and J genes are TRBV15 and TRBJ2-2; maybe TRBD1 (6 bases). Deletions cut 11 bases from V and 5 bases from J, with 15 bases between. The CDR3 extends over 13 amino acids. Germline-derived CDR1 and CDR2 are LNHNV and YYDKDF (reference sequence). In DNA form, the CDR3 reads TGTGCCGGGGGACCCACAGGGACCGGGGAGCTGTTTTTT. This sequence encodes CAGGPTGTGELFF. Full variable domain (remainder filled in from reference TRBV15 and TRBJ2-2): DAMVIQNPRYQVTQFGKPVTLSCSQTLNHNVMYWYQQKSSQAPKLLFHYYDKDFNNEADTPDNFQSRRPNTSFCFLDIRSPGLGDTAMYLCAGGPTGTGELFFGEGSRLTVL.

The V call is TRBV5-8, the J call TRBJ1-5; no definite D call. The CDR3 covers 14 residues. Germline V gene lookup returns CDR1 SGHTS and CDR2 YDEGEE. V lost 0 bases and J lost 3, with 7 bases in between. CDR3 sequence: CASSLEGFNQPQHF. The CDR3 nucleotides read TGTGCCAGCAGCTTGGAAGGGTTCAATCAGCCCCAGCATTTT.

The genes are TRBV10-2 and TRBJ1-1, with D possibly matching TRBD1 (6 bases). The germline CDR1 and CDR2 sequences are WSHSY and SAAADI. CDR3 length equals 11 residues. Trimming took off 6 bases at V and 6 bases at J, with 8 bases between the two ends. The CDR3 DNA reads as TGCGCCAGCAGGACAGGAGCTGAAGCTTTCTTT. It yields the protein CASRTGAEAFF.

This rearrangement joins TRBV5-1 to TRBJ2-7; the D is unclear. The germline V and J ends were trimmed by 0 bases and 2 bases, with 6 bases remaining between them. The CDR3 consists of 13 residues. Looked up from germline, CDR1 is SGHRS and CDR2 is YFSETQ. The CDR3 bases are TGCGCCAGCAGCTTGGAGCCCCCCTACGAGCAGTACTTC. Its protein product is CASSLEPPYEQYF.

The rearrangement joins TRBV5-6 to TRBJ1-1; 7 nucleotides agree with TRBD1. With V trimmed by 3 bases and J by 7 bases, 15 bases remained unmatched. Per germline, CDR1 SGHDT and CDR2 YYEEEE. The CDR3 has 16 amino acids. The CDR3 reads CASSYNRGNTGGEAFF. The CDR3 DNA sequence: TGTGCCAGCAGCTACAACAGGGGTAACACCGGGGGTGAAGCTTTCTTT.